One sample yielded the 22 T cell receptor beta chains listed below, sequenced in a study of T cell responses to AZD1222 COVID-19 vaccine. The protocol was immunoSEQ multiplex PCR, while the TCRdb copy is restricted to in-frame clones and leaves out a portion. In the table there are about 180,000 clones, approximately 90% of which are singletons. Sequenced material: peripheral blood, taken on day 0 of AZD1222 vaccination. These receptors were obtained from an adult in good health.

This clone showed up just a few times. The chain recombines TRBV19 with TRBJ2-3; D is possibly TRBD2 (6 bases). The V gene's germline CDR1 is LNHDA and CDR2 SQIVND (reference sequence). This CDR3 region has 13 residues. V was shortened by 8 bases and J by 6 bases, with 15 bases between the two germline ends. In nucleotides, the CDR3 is TGTGCCAGTGGGACTCTCTCGGGGGATACGCAGTATTTT. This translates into CASGTLSGDTQYF. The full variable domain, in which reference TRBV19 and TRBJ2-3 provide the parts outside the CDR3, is DGGITQSPKYLFRKEGQNVTLSCEQNLNHDAMYWYRQDPGQGLRLIYYSQIVNDFQKGDIAEGYSVSREKKESFPLTVTSAQKNPTAFYLCASGTLSGDTQYFGPGTRLTVL.

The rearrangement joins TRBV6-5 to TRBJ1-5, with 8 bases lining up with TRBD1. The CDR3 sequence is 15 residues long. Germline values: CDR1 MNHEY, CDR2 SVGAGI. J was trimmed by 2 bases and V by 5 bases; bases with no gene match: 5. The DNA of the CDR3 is TGTGCCAGCAGTATAACAGGGGGAGGCAATCAGCCCCAGCATTTT. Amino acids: CASSITGGGNQPQHF.

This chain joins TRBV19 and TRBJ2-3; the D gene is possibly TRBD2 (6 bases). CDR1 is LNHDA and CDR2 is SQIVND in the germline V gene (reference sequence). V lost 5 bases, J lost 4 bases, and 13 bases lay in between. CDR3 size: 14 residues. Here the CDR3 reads CASSVQEGSDTQYF. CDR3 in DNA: TGTGCCAGTAGTGTTCAGGAGGGGTCAGATACGCAGTATTTT.

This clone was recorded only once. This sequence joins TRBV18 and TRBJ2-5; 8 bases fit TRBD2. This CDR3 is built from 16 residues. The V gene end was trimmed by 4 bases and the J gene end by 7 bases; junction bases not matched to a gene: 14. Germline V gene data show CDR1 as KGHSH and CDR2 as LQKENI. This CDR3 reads CASSQISGTESGTQYF. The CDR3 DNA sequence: TGTGCCAGCTCACAAATTAGCGGGACTGAATCTGGGACCCAGTACTTC.

The CDR3 DNA follows: TGTGCCAGCAGCTTGCCCCCGAAGACTGGCGAGCAGTACTTC. This codes for CASSLPPKTGEQYF. This chain joins TRBV5-6 and TRBJ2-7; no clear D gene. The V end lost 1 base, the J end lost 6 bases, and 14 bases lay between the germline ends. Germline loops: CDR1 SGHDT, CDR2 YYEEEE. The CDR3 runs 14 residues.

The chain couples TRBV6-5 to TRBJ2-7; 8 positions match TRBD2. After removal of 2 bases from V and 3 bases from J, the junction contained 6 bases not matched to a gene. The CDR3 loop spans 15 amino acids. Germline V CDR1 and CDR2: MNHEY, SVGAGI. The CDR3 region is CASSYDVAGLYEQYF. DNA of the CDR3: TGTGCCAGCAGTTACGATGTAGCGGGACTCTACGAGCAGTACTTC.

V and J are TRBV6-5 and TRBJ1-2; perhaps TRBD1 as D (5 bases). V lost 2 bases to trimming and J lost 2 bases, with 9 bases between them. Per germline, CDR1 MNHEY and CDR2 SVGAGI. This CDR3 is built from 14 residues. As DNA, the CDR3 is TGTGCCAGCAGTTACGGGGGGTACAACTATGGCTACACCTTC. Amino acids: CASSYGGYNYGYTF.

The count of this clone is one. CDR3 DNA sequence: TGCAGTGCTAGTACCGGATACACCGGGGAGCTGTTTTTT. Protein sequence: CSASTGYTGELFF. V is TRBV20-1 and J is TRBJ2-2, with no clear D. CDR1 is DFQATT and CDR2 is SNEGSKA in the germline V gene (reference sequence). V dropped 3 bases and J dropped 3 bases, with 8 bases sitting between them. The CDR3 length is 13 residues.

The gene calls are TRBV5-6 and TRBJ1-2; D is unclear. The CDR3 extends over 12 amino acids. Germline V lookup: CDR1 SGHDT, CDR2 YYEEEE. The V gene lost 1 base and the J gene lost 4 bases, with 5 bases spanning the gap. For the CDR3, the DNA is TGTGCCAGCAGCTTGATCGCCTATGGCTACACCTTC. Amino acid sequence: CASSLIAYGYTF.

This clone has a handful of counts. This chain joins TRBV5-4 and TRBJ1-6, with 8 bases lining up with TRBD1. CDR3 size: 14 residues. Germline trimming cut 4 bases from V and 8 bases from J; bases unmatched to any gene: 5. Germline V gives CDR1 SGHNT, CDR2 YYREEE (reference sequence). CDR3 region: CASSKGQDHSPLHF. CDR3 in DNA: TGTGCCAGCAGCAAGGGACAGGACCATTCACCCCTCCACTTT. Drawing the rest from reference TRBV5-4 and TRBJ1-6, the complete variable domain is ETGVTQSPTHLIKTRGQQVTLRCSSQSGHNTVSWYQQALGQGPQFIFQYYREEENGRGNFPPRFSGLQFPNYSSELNVNALELDDSALYLCASSKGQDHSPLHFGNGTRLTVT.

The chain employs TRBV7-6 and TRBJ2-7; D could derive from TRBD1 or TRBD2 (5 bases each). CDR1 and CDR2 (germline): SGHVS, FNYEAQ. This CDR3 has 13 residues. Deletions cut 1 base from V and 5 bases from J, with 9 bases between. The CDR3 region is CASSLGRENEQYF. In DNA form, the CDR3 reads TGTGCCAGCAGCTTAGGCAGGGAGAACGAGCAGTACTTC.

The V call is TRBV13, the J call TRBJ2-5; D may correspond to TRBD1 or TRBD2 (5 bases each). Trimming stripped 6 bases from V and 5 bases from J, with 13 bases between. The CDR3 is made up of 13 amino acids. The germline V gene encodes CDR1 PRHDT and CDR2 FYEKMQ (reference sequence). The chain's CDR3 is CASSFRGGETQYF. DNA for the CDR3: TGTGCCAGCAGTTTCCGGGGCGGGGAGACCCAGTACTTC.

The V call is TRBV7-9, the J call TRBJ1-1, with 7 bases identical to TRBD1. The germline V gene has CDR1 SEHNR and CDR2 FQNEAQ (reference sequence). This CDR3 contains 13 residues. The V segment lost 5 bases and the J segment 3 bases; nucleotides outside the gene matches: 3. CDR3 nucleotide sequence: TGTGCCAGCAGCCCAGGGGGAGACACTGAAGCTTTCTTT. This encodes CASSPGGDTEAFF. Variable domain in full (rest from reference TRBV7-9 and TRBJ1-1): DTGVSQNPRHKITKRGQNVTFRCDPISEHNRLYWYRQTLGQGPEFLTYFQNEAQLEKSRLLSDRFSAERPKGSFSTLEIQRTEQGDSAMYLCASSPGGDTEAFFGQGTRLTVV.

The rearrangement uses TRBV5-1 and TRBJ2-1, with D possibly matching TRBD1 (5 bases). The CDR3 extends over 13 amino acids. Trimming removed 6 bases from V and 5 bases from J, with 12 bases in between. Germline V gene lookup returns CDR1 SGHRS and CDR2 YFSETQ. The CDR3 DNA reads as TGCGCCAGCACATTCCTACAGGACAATGAGCAGTTCTTC. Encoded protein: CASTFLQDNEQFF.

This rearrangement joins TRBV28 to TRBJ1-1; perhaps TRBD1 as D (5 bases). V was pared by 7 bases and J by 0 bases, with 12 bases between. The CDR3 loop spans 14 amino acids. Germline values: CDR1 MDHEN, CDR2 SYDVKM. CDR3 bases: TGTGCCAGCACCAGGGACGGCATGAACACTGAAGCTTTCTTT. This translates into CASTRDGMNTEAFF.

CDR3 loop: CASLDGRVYNEQFF. The CDR3 DNA follows: TGTGCCAGCTTAGACGGGAGAGTCTACAATGAGCAGTTCTTC. J is TRBJ2-1 and V is TRBV6-6, with D possibly TRBD2 on 6 matching bases. The CDR3 length is 14 residues. V was shortened by 8 bases and J by 3 bases, with 14 bases between the two germline ends. CDR1 is MNHNY and CDR2 is SVGAGI in the germline V gene (reference sequence).

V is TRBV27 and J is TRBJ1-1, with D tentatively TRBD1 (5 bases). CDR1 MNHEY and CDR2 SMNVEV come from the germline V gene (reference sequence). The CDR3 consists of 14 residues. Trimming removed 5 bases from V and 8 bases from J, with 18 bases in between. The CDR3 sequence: CASSRRRDAAEAFF. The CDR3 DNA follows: TGTGCCAGCAGTCGCCGAAGGGACGCGGCAGAAGCTTTCTTT.

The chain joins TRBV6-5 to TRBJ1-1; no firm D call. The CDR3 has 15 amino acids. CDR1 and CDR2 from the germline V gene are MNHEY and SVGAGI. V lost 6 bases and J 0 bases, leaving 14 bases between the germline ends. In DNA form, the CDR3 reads TGTGCCAGCAGCGGAAGGGATTACATGAACACTGAAGCTTTCTTT. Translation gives CASSGRDYMNTEAFF.

This chain's CDR3 is CASSSTGNTEAFF. DNA of the CDR3: TGTGCCAGCAGCTCGACAGGGAACACTGAAGCTTTCTTT. The chain has TRBV28 and TRBJ1-1; TRBD1 is a possible D gene (6 bases). The CDR3 loop spans 13 amino acids. Germline-derived CDR1 and CDR2 are MDHEN and SYDVKM. Trimming pared 6 bases from V and 1 base from J, leaving 9 bases between.

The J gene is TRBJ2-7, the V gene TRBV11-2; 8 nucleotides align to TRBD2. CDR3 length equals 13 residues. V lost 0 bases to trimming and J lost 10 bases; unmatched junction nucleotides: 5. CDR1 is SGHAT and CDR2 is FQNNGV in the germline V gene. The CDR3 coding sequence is TGTGCCAGCAGCTTAGATCCGGGACTAGGCCAGTACTTC. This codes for CASSLDPGLGQYF.

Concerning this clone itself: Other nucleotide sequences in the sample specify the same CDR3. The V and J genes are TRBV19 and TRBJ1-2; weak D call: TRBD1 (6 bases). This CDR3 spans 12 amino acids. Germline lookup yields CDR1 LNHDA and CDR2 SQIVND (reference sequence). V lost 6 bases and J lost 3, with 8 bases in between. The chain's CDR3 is CASSRGDYGYTF. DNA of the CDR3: TGTGCCAGTAGCAGGGGCGACTATGGCTACACCTTC.

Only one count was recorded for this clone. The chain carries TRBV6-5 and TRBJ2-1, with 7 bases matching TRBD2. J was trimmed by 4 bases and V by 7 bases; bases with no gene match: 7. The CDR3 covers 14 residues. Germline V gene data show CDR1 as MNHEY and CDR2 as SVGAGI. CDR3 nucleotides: TGTGCCAGCATCGGGCTAGCGGATTACAATGAGCAGTTCTTC. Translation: CASIGLADYNEQFF.